The 16 T cell receptor beta chains reported below all come from one sample, sequenced in a study of OX40 agonist ivuxolimab in advanced cancers. Assay: immunoSEQ multiplex PCR; the TCRdb copy retains only in-frame clones and omits some. The sample includes fewer than 95,000 clones, roughly 85% of them seen just once. Here the sequenced sample was CD4+ or CD8+ T cells sorted from blood, taken in a trial of the OX40 agonist ivuxolimab. Receptor source: an adult with an advanced solid tumor such as melanoma, head and neck, liver or kidney cancer.

This chain links TRBV10-3 with TRBJ1-2; tentative D call: TRBD1 (5 bases). Trimming stripped 3 bases from V and 2 bases from J, with 13 bases between. The CDR3 is 15 amino acids. Germline loops: CDR1 ENHRY, CDR2 SYGVKD. CDR3 in amino acids: CAISEAQGPNYGYTF. The CDR3 bases are TGTGCCATCAGTGAAGCCCAGGGCCCCAACTATGGCTACACCTTC.

The chain is built from TRBV7-9 and TRBJ2-1, with TRBD1 identical over 8 bases. The germline V gene has CDR1 SEHNR and CDR2 FQNEAQ (reference sequence). CDR3 length: 15 amino acids. V was clipped by 1 base and J by 9 bases; unmatched bases: 8. The CDR3 protein is CASSLVGAGGLEQFF. The CDR3 region has the DNA TGTGCCAGCAGCTTAGTCGGGGCAGGGGGCCTTGAGCAGTTCTTC.

The chain combines TRBV12-5 with TRBJ2-5, with D perhaps matching TRBD1 (6 bases). Looked up from germline, CDR1 is LGHNT and CDR2 is FRNRAP. The CDR3 runs to 12 residues. Trimming pared 6 bases from V and 5 bases from J, leaving 10 bases between. The CDR3 loop reads CASGTGRETQYF. CDR3 DNA: TGTGCTAGTGGGACAGGCCGGGAGACCCAGTACTTC. Full variable domain (missing parts from reference TRBV12-5 and TRBJ2-5): DARVTQTPRHKVTEMGQEVTMRCQPILGHNTVFWYRQTMMQGLELLAYFRNRAPLDDSGMPKDRFSAEMPDATLATLKIQPSEPRDSAVYFCASGTGRETQYFGPGTRLLVL.

V usage is TRBV7-9 and J usage is TRBJ1-4, with 10 bases fitting TRBD1. Germline-derived CDR1 and CDR2 are SEHNR and FQNEAQ (reference sequence). J gave up 0 bases and V 3 bases, and 7 bases lay outside the gene matches. The CDR3 is 18 amino acids. Here the CDR3 reads CASSLGTGTGATNEKLFF. CDR3 in DNA: TGTGCCAGCAGCTTGGGCACCGGGACAGGGGCAACTAATGAAAAACTGTTTTTT.

The chain couples TRBV19 to TRBJ1-4, with TRBD1 matching over 7 bases. V shed 7 bases, J shed 8 bases, and the junction held 13 bases outside the gene matches. Germline CDR1 and CDR2: LNHDA and SQIVND (reference sequence). This CDR3 region has 15 residues. The CDR3 sequence: CASKPQEIRGEKLFF. CDR3 in DNA: TGTGCCAGTAAACCGCAGGAGATCAGGGGGGAAAAACTGTTTTTT.

The genes are TRBV11-2 and TRBJ1-5, with D unclear. Trimming took 4 bases from V and 5 from J, leaving 9 bases between them. Germline CDR1 is SGHAT and CDR2 is FQNNGV. The CDR3 loop spans 13 amino acids. CDR3 residues: CASSSSRYQPQHF. CDR3 coding DNA: TGTGCCAGCAGCTCCTCCAGGTATCAGCCCCAGCATTTT.

In this sample, this clone turned up a few times. The chain is built from TRBV10-3 and TRBJ2-5, with 7 bases fitting TRBD2. The germline V gene has CDR1 ENHRY and CDR2 SYGVKD. Trimming cost V 3 bases and J 2 bases; bases outside gene matches: 6. This CDR3 is 15 amino acids long. CDR3 protein: CAISDVGGKQETQYF. The CDR3 DNA reads TGTGCCATCAGTGATGTGGGGGGGAAACAAGAGACCCAGTACTTC.

This chain uses TRBV10-3 with TRBJ1-5, with no clear D. The CDR3 extends over 15 amino acids. The germline V and J ends were trimmed by 3 bases and 3 bases, with 12 bases remaining between them. Germline-derived CDR1 and CDR2 are ENHRY and SYGVKD. The CDR3 DNA sequence: TGTGCCATCAGTGAATCAGCCGGTAACAATCAGCCCCAGCATTTT. Its translation: CAISESAGNNQPQHF.

V usage is TRBV6-1 and J usage is TRBJ1-6, with D perhaps matching TRBD1 (5 bases). Germline loops: CDR1 MNHNS, CDR2 SASEGT. CDR3 length: 13 residues. Trimming stripped 9 bases from V and 12 bases from J, with 18 bases between. The CDR3 nucleotides are TGTGCCAGTCAACCCGGGGTAGGGGTACCCCTCCACTTT. This codes for CASQPGVGVPLHF.

The V gene is TRBV19, the J gene TRBJ1-3, with D hard to call. The CDR3 extends over 15 amino acids. V lost 4 bases, J lost 0 bases, and 10 bases lay in between. In germline, CDR1 is LNHDA, CDR2 SQIVND (reference sequence). This CDR3 is CASSTYRFSGNTIYF. In DNA, the CDR3 is TGTGCCAGTAGTACTTACCGCTTCTCTGGAAACACCATATATTTT.

This clone was seen only once. The chain uses TRBV7-3 and TRBJ2-3; D possibly corresponds to TRBD1 (5 bases). There are 13 residues in the CDR3. V lost 8 bases and J lost 4, with 13 bases in between. CDR1 and CDR2 from the germline V gene are SGHTA and FQGTGA. The CDR3 DNA reads TGTGCCAGCGGGTCGGTAGGGGCAGATACGCAGTATTTT. Translating it yields CASGSVGADTQYF.

The rearrangement uses TRBV4-3 and TRBJ2-3; 7 bases match TRBD1. The V gene end was trimmed by 3 bases and the J gene end by 4 bases; junction bases not matched to a gene: 10. The CDR3 runs 16 residues. Germline V gene lookup returns CDR1 LGHNA and CDR2 YSLEER. CDR3 sequence reads: CASSHDRAVVADTQYF. CDR3 sequence (DNA): TGCGCCAGCAGCCACGACAGGGCGGTGGTAGCAGATACGCAGTATTTT.

Regarding this clone: Other DNA sequences from this sample encode an identical CDR3 as well. V is TRBV27 and J is TRBJ1-1; the D gene is possibly TRBD1 (5 bases). V dropped 5 bases and J dropped 1 base, with 8 bases sitting between them. Per the germline V gene, CDR1 is MNHEY and CDR2 is SMNVEV (reference sequence). This CDR3 spans 13 amino acids. CDR3 sequence reads: CASSAQGNTEAFF. CDR3 nucleotide sequence: TGTGCCAGCAGTGCCCAGGGGAACACTGAAGCTTTCTTT.

This clone appeared a single time. V usage is TRBV6-1 and J usage is TRBJ1-1; D gene uncertain. The CDR3 runs 12 residues. Germline assignment: CDR1 MNHNS and CDR2 SASEGT. V lost 10 bases, J lost 6 bases, and 15 bases lay in between. This chain's CDR3 is CATETHNPEAFF. The CDR3, as DNA: TGTGCCACGGAGACCCACAACCCTGAAGCTTTCTTT.

This clone was counted a few times. The V and J genes are TRBV5-1 and TRBJ2-5, with D unresolved. Trimming removed 4 bases from V and 6 bases from J, with 16 bases in between. Germline assignment: CDR1 SGHRS and CDR2 YFSETQ. There are 14 residues in the CDR3. The CDR3 DNA sequence: TGCGCCAGCAGCCCAAACACGGACGGAAAGACCCAGTACTTC. Translating gives CASSPNTDGKTQYF.

The chain links TRBV10-3 to TRBJ2-7; 8 nucleotides line up with TRBD2. This CDR3 contains 16 residues. Germline CDR1 and CDR2: ENHRY and SYGVKD. The J segment lost 0 bases and the V segment lost 5 bases, leaving 9 bases of the junction unmatched. CDR3 sequence (DNA): TGTGCCATCAGTACTAGCGGCTTTTATAGCTCCTACGAGCAGTACTTC. It specifies CAISTSGFYSSYEQYF.